Shown below are 20 T cell receptor beta chains from a single sample sequenced in a study of radiotherapy plus CTLA-4 blockade in lung cancer. TCRdb's table, derived via immunoSEQ multiplex PCR, lists solely in-frame clones and lacks some. The data show 77,000 or so clones, with roughly 69% seen just once and roughly a tenth held by the top ten. The specimen was peripheral blood, collected from a patient treated with radiotherapy plus ipilimumab. These receptors originate from a human donor with non-small cell lung cancer whose response to radiotherapy plus ipilimumab could not be evaluated.

The V gene is TRBV5-1, the J gene TRBJ2-6; tentatively, D is TRBD1 (5 bases). Germline CDR1 SGHRS, CDR2 YFSETQ. V lost 1 base and J 4 bases, leaving 9 bases between the germline ends. This CDR3 has 15 amino acids. CDR3 region: CASSLLGPGANVLTF. For the CDR3, the DNA is TGCGCCAGCAGCTTGTTGGGGCCAGGGGCCAACGTCCTGACTTTC. Together with reference TRBV5-1 and TRBJ2-6, the CDR3 gives the full variable domain: KAGVTQTPRYLIKTRGQQVTLSCSPISGHRSVSWYQQTPGQGLQFLFEYFSETQRNKGNFPGRFSGRQFSNSRSEMNVSTLELGDSALYLCASSLLGPGANVLTFGAGSRLTVL.

This chain uses TRBV7-9 with TRBJ1-1; 7 bases fit TRBD1. After removal of 0 bases from V and 1 base from J, the junction contained 8 bases not matched to a gene. CDR1 and CDR2 (germline): SEHNR, FQNEAQ (reference sequence). The CDR3 is made up of 17 amino acids. CDR3 region: CASSLAIYNRGNTEAFF. The CDR3 coding sequence is TGTGCCAGCAGCTTAGCGATTTACAACAGGGGGAACACTGAAGCTTTCTTT.

The chain joins TRBV2 to TRBJ1-5; TRBD1 matches at 9 bases. The CDR3 has 15 residues. J was trimmed by 0 bases and V by 9 bases; bases with no gene match: 6. CDR1 SNHLY and CDR2 FYNNEI come from the germline V gene. CDR3 sequence (DNA): TGTGCCAGTAAACAGGGGGCGCGTAGCAATCAGCCCCAGCATTTT. Protein product: CASKQGARSNQPQHF.

The sample holds one count of this clone. The chain has TRBV25-1 and TRBJ2-3; 14 bases align to TRBD2. This CDR3 is built from 17 residues. From germline, CDR1 is MGHDK and CDR2 SYGVNS. Trimming took 6 bases from V and 7 from J; bases not matched to a gene: 12. CDR3 coding DNA: TGTGCCAGCAGCCAATCAGGGACTAGCGGGAGTGGGTATACGCAGTATTTT. Protein sequence: CASSQSGTSGSGYTQYF.

V is TRBV5-5 and J is TRBJ1-6; a weak D match, TRBD1 (5 bases). The CDR3 consists of 14 residues. The V gene lost 0 bases and the J gene lost 7 bases, with 8 bases spanning the gap. Germline V lookup: CDR1 SGHKS, CDR2 YYEKEE (reference sequence). The CDR3 loop is CASSLDAGNSPLHF. CDR3 DNA sequence: TGTGCCAGCAGCTTGGATGCAGGGAATTCACCCCTCCACTTT.

This chain connects TRBV30 to TRBJ1-1; TRBD1 aligns across 7 bases. CDR1 is GTSNPN and CDR2 is SVGIG in the germline V gene (reference sequence). The CDR3 is 14 amino acids. J was trimmed by 6 bases and V by 5 bases; bases with no gene match: 12. For the CDR3, the DNA is TGTGCCTGGTCACTGTACATGGGGACAGCTGAAGCTTTCTTT. Translating gives CAWSLYMGTAEAFF.

The chain links TRBV5-5 to TRBJ1-2; D unclear. This CDR3 region has 11 residues. Germline loops: CDR1 SGHKS, CDR2 YYEKEE (reference sequence). V lost 3 bases and J lost 2, with 2 bases in between. This CDR3 is CASSSNYGYTF. In DNA form, the CDR3 reads TGTGCCAGCAGCTCAAACTATGGCTACACCTTC.

The chain carries TRBV30 and TRBJ2-3; D gene ambiguous. V was trimmed by 2 bases and J by 3 bases, leaving 9 bases between them. The CDR3 is 13 residues long. Per the germline V gene, CDR1 is GTSNPN and CDR2 is SVGIG (reference sequence). DNA of the CDR3: TGTGCCTGGAGTAGGTCAGGAACAGATACGCAGTATTTT. It yields the protein CAWSRSGTDTQYF.

The chain employs TRBV19 and TRBJ1-1; D gene unclear. Per the germline V gene, CDR1 is LNHDA and CDR2 is SQIVND (reference sequence). Trimming left V 5 bases short and J 2 bases short, with 12 bases between. CDR3 length equals 14 residues. The CDR3 region is CASSWSGANTEAFF. In nucleotides, the CDR3 is TGTGCCAGTAGTTGGTCAGGCGCTAACACTGAAGCTTTCTTT.

The gene calls are TRBV29-1 and TRBJ2-1; 11 bases fit TRBD2. This CDR3 comprises 16 residues. Germline CDR1 SQVTM, CDR2 ANQGSEA. V shed 2 bases and J 8 bases; nucleotides not matched to a gene: 11. As DNA, the CDR3 is TGCAGCGTTGAAACGATAGCGGGAGGGCCAATCGATGAGCAGTTCTTC. Its protein product is CSVETIAGGPIDEQFF.

This clone turned up a few times. CDR3 protein: CASSTHTSGRSNEQFF. The DNA for the CDR3 is TGTGCCAGTTCGACCCATACTAGCGGGAGATCAAATGAGCAGTTCTTC. V and J are TRBV27 and TRBJ2-1; 11 nucleotides line up with TRBD2. This CDR3 region has 16 residues. After removal of 9 bases from V and 7 bases from J, the junction contained 14 bases not matched to a gene. In germline, CDR1 is MNHEY, CDR2 SMNVEV (reference sequence).

The chain combines TRBV19 with TRBJ1-1, with unresolved D. Germline V gene lookup returns CDR1 LNHDA and CDR2 SQIVND (reference sequence). V lost 1 base and J lost 0, with 24 bases in between. The CDR3 sequence is 20 residues long. Here the CDR3 DNA reads TGTGCCAGTAGTATAGGTCTTGGGAGAACCATGCTTCTGATGAACACTGAAGCTTTCTTT. Encoded protein: CASSIGLGRTMLLMNTEAFF.

The chain uses TRBV29-1 and TRBJ1-1, with D maybe TRBD1 (5 bases). V shed 1 base and J shed 5 bases, with 14 bases lying between them. CDR1 is SQVTM and CDR2 is ANQGSEA in the germline V gene. The CDR3 runs to 14 residues. The CDR3 region has the DNA TGCAGCGTTGAAGGGGGTGGGGGAGGGACTGAAGCTTTCTTT. This gives the protein CSVEGGGGGTEAFF. Filled out from reference TRBV29-1 and TRBJ1-1, the complete variable domain reads SAVISQKPSRDICQRGTSLTIQCQVDSQVTMMFWYRQQPGQSLTLIATANQGSEATYESGFVIDKFPISRPNLTFSTLTVSNMSPEDSSIYLCSVEGGGGGTEAFFGQGTRLTVV.

This clone was found a few times. This chain joins TRBV5-1 and TRBJ2-7, with 8 bases that match TRBD1. The junction had 5 bases not matched to a gene; V was cut back by 3 bases and J by 0 bases. Germline V gives CDR1 SGHRS, CDR2 YFSETQ. The CDR3 is made up of 15 amino acids. As DNA, the CDR3 is TGCGCCAGCAGCTCCAGACAGGGGAGCTCCTACGAGCAGTACTTC. Translating gives CASSSRQGSSYEQYF.

This clone was observed a handful of times. The chain has TRBV27 and TRBJ1-2; D remains unclear. The CDR3 has 14 amino acids. V gave up 3 bases and J gave up 5 bases, with 13 bases separating them. In germline, CDR1 is MNHEY, CDR2 SMNVEV (reference sequence). CDR3 coding DNA: TGTGCCAGCAGTTTTGGGAGGGAGCGGTATGGCTACACCTTC. Its translation: CASSFGRERYGYTF.

V and J are TRBV5-1 and TRBJ2-6, with 9 nucleotides matching TRBD2. Trimming at V came to 2 bases and at J to 0 bases, leaving 6 bases not matched to a gene. The CDR3 runs 18 residues. Per germline, CDR1 SGHRS and CDR2 YFSETQ. This CDR3 reads CASSLLAGLSSGANVLTF. In nucleotides, the CDR3 is TGCGCCAGCAGCTTACTAGCGGGTCTGAGCTCTGGGGCCAACGTCCTGACTTTC.

J is TRBJ1-6 and V is TRBV5-1, with D possibly being TRBD1 (5 bases). Trimming stripped 5 bases from V and 7 bases from J, with 16 bases between. This CDR3 region has 15 residues. The germline V gene has CDR1 SGHRS and CDR2 YFSETQ. In DNA, the CDR3 is TGCGCCAGCAGTCGGGCTGGGACTCAGAATTCACCCCTCCACTTT. Translated, it gives CASSRAGTQNSPLHF.

The chain employs TRBV7-2 and TRBJ2-5; 8 bases line up with TRBD1. Germline-derived CDR1 and CDR2 are SGHTA and FQGNSA. V lost 2 bases, J lost 5 bases, and 7 bases stayed unmatched. CDR3 size: 15 residues. CDR3 amino acids: CASSLRTGSGETQYF. The CDR3 region has the DNA TGTGCCAGCAGCTTACGGACAGGGTCAGGGGAGACCCAGTACTTC.

This sequence joins TRBV4-2 and TRBJ1-1; D ambiguous. Per germline, CDR1 LGHNA and CDR2 YNFKEQ. The V end lost 0 bases, the J end lost 0 bases, and 17 bases lay between the germline ends. The CDR3 sequence is 18 residues long. Written as DNA, the CDR3 is TGTGCCAGCAGCCAAGAAAAGGTGGAGGTCTACATGAACACTGAAGCTTTCTTT. Protein: CASSQEKVEVYMNTEAFF.

This sequence joins TRBV30 and TRBJ1-2; a possible D gene is TRBD1 (6 bases). This CDR3 comprises 11 residues. Germline-derived CDR1 and CDR2 are GTSNPN and SVGIG (reference sequence). Trimming removed 7 bases at V and 8 bases at J, with 14 bases between. CDR3 sequence: CALNRVLGYTF. The CDR3 DNA follows: TGTGCCTTGAACAGGGTGTTAGGCTACACCTTC.